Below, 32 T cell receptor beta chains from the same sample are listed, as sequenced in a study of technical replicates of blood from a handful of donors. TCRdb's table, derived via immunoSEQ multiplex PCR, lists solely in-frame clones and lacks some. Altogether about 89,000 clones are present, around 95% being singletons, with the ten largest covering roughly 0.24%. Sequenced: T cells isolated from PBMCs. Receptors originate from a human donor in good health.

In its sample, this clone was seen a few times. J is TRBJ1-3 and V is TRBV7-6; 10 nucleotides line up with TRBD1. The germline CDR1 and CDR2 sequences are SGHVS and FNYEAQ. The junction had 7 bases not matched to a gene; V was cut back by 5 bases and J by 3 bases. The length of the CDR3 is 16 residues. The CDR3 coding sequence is TGTGCCAGCAGCCCTGGACAGGGGGGATATGGAAACACCATATATTTT. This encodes CASSPGQGGYGNTIYF.

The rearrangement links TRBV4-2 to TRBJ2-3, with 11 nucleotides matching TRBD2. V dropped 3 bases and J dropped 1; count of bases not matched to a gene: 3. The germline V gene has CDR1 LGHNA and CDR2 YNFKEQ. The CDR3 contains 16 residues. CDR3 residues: CASSQVAGGGTDTQYF. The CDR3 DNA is TGTGCCAGCAGCCAGGTAGCGGGGGGGGGCACAGATACGCAGTATTTT.

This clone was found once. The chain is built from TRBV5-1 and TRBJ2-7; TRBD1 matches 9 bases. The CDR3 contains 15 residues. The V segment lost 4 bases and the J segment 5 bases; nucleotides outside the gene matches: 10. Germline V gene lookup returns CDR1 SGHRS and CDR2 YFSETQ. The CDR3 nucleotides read TGCGCCAGCAGCGAACGGGGACAGGGTAACAACGAGCAGTACTTC. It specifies CASSERGQGNNEQYF.

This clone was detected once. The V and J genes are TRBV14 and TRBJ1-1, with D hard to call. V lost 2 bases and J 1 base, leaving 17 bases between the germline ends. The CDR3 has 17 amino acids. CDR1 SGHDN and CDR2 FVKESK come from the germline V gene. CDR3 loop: CASSQKPTKSRNTEAFF. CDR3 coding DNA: TGTGCCAGCAGCCAAAAACCGACAAAAAGTAGGAACACTGAAGCTTTCTTT.

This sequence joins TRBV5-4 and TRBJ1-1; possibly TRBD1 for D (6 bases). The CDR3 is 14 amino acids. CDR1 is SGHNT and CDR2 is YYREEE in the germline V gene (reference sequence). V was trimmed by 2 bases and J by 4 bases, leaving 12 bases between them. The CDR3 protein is CASSFRGGTTEAFF. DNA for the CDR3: TGTGCCAGCAGCTTTAGGGGGGGGACCACTGAAGCTTTCTTT.

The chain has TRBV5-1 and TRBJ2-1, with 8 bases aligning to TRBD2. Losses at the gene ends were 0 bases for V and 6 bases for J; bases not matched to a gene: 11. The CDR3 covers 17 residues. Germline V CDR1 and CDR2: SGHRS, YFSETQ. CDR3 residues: CASSLAAGTSLGNEQFF. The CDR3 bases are TGCGCCAGCAGCTTGGCCGCCGGGACTAGTCTAGGCAATGAGCAGTTCTTC.

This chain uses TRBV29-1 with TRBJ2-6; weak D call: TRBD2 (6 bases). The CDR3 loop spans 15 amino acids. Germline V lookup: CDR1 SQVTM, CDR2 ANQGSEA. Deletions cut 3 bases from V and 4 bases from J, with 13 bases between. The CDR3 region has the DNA TGCAGCGTTGACATGGGGGGTTCGGGGGCCAACGTCCTGACTTTC. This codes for CSVDMGGSGANVLTF.

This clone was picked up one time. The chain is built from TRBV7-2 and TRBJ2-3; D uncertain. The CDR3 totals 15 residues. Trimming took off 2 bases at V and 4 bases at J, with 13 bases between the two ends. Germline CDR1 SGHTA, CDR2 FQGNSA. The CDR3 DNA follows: TGTGCCAGCAGCTTACCGGTGATGCGGTCAGATACGCAGTATTTT. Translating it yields CASSLPVMRSDTQYF. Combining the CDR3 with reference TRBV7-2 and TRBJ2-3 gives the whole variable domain GAGVSQSPSNKVTEKGKDVELRCDPISGHTALYWYRQSLGQGLEFLIYFQGNSAPDKSGLPSDRFSAERTGGSVSTLTIQRTQQEDSAVYLCASSLPVMRSDTQYFGPGTRLTVL.

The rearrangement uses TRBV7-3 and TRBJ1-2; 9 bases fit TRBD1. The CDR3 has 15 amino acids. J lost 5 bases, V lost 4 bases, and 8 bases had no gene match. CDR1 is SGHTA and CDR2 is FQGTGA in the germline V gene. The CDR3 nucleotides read TGTGCCAGCAGCTCGTTAGGACAGGGGATTTATGGCTACACCTTC. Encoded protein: CASSSLGQGIYGYTF.

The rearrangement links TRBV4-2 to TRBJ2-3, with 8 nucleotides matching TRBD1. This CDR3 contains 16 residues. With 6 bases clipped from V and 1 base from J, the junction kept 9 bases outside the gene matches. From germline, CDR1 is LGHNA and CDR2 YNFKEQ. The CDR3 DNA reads TGTGCCAGCAGTCCAAGGGACAGGACCGGCACAGATACGCAGTATTTT. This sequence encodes CASSPRDRTGTDTQYF.

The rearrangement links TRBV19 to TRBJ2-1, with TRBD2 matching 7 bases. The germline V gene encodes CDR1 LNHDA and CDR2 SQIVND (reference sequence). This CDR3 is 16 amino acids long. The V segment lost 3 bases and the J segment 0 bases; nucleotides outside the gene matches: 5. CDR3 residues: CASSIPAGVSYNEQFF. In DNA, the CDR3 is TGTGCCAGTAGTATTCCGGCGGGAGTCTCCTACAATGAGCAGTTCTTC.

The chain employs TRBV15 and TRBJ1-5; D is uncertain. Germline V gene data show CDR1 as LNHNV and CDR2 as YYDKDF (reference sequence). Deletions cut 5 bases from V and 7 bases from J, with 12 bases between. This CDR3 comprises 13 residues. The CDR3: CATSGTVTQPQHF. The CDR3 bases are TGTGCCACCAGCGGTACAGTGACGCAGCCCCAGCATTTT.

CDR3 residues: CASSRRGEPQHF. The CDR3 nucleotides read TGTGCCAGCAGCCGCAGGGGGGAGCCCCAGCATTTT. V gene TRBV7-2 combines with J gene TRBJ1-5, with TRBD1 identical over 7 bases. Germline V gene sequence: CDR1 SGHTA, CDR2 FQGNSA. The CDR3 loop spans 12 amino acids. V dropped 5 bases and J dropped 8; count of bases not matched to a gene: 3. Full variable domain (remainder filled in from reference TRBV7-2 and TRBJ1-5): GAGVSQSPSNKVTEKGKDVELRCDPISGHTALYWYRQSLGQGLEFLIYFQGNSAPDKSGLPSDRFSAERTGGSVSTLTIQRTQQEDSAVYLCASSRRGEPQHFGDGTRLSIL.

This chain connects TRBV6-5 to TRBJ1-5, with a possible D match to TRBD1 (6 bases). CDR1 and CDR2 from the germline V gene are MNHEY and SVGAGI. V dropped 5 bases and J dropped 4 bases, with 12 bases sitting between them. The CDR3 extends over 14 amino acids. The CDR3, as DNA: TGTGCCAGCAGTCTGCGCCAGGGGAATCAGCCCCAGCATTTT. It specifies CASSLRQGNQPQHF.

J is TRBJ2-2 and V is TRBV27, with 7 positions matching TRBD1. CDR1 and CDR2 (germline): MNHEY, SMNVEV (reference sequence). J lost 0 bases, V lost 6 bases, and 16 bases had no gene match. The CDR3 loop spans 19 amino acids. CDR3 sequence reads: CASRTIQGLLRANTGELFF. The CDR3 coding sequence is TGTGCCAGCAGAACTATACAGGGGCTTCTCCGTGCGAACACCGGGGAGCTGTTTTTT.

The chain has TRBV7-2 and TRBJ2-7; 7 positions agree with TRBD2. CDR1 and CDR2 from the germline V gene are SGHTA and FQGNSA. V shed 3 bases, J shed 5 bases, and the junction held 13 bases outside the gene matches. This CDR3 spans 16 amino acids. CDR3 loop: CASSLVIPGGRDEQYF. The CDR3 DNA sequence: TGTGCCAGCAGCTTGGTAATCCCGGGGGGTAGGGACGAGCAGTACTTC.

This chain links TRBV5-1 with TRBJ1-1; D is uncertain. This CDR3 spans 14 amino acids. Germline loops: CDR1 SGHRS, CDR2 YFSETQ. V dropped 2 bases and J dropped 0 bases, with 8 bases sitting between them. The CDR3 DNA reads TGCGCCAGCAGCTTCGCCCAGATGAACACTGAAGCTTTCTTT. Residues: CASSFAQMNTEAFF.

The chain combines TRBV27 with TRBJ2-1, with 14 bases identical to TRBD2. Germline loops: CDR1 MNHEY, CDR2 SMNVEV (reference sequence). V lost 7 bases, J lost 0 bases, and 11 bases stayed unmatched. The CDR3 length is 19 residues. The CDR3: CASTGLAGGLQSSYNEQFF. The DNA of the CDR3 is TGTGCCAGCACCGGACTAGCGGGAGGCCTCCAAAGCTCCTACAATGAGCAGTTCTTC.

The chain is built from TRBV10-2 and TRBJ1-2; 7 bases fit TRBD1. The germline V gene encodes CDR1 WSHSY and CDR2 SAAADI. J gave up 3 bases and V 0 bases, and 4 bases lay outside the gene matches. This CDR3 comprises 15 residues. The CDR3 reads CASSESTGWHYGYTF. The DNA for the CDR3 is TGCGCCAGCAGTGAGTCGACAGGGTGGCACTATGGCTACACCTTC.

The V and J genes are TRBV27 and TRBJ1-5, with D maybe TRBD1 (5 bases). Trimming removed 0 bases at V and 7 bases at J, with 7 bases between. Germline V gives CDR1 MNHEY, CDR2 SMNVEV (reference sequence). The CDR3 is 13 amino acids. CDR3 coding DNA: TGTGCCAGCAGTTTATCTGGGGCACAGCCCCAGCATTTT. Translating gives CASSLSGAQPQHF.

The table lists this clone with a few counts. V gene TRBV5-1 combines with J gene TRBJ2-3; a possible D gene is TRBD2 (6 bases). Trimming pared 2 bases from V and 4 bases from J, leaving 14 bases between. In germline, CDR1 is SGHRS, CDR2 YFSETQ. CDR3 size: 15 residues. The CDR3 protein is CASSFRSGSADTQYF. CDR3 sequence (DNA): TGCGCCAGCAGCTTCAGATCCGGGAGTGCAGATACGCAGTATTTT.

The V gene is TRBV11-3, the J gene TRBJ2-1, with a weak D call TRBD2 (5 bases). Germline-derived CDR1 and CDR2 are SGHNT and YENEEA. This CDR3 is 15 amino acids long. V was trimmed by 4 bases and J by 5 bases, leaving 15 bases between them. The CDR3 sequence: CASSSRLSGHNEQFF. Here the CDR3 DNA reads TGTGCCAGCAGCTCGAGACTAAGCGGACACAATGAGCAGTTCTTC.

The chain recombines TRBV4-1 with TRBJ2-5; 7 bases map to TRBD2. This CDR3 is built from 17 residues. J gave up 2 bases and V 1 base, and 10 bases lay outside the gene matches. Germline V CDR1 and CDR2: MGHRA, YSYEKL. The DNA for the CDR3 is TGCGCCAGCAGCCAAGCACTGGTGAGCGGGGCTCAAGAGACCCAGTACTTC. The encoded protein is CASSQALVSGAQETQYF.

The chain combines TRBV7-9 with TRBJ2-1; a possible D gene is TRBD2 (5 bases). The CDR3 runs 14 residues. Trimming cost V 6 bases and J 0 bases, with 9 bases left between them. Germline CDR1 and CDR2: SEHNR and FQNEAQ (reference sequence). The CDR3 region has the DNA TGTGCCAGCAGTGATGGGAGCTCCTACAATGAGCAGTTCTTC. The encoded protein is CASSDGSSYNEQFF. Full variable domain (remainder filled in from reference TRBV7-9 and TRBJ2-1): DTGVSQNPRHKITKRGQNVTFRCDPISEHNRLYWYRQTLGQGPEFLTYFQNEAQLEKSRLLSDRFSAERPKGSFSTLEIQRTEQGDSAMYLCASSDGSSYNEQFFGPGTRLTVL.

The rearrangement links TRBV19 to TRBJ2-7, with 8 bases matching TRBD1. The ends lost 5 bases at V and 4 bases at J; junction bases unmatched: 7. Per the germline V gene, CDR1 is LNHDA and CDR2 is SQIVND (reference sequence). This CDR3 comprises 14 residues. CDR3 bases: TGTGCCAGTAGTCCGTGGGACAGGCCTTACGAGCAGTACTTC. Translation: CASSPWDRPYEQYF.

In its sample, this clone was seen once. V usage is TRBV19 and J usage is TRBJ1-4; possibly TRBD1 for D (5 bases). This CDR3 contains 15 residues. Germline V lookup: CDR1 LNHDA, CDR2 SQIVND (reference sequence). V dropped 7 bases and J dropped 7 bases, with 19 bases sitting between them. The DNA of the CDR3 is TGTGCCAGTATTAACCCTGGCAGGGCAGGTGAAAAACTGTTTTTT. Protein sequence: CASINPGRAGEKLFF.

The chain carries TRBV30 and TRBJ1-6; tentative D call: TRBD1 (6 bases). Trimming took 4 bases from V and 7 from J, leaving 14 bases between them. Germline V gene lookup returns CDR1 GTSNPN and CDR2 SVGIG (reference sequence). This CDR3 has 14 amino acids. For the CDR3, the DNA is TGTGCCTGGAACATAGGACAGACAAATTCACCCCTCCACTTT. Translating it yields CAWNIGQTNSPLHF.

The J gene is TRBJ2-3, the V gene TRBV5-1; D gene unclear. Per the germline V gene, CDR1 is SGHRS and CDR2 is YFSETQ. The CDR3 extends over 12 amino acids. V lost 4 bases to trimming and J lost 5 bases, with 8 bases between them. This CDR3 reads CASSEDRDTQYF. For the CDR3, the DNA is TGCGCCAGCAGCGAGGATAGAGATACGCAGTATTTT.

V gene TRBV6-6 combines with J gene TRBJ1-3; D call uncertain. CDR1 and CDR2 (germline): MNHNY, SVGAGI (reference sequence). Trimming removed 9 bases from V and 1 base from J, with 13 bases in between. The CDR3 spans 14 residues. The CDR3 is CASSSGVSGNTIYF. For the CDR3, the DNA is TGTGCCAGTTCGTCCGGGGTTTCTGGAAACACCATATATTTT.

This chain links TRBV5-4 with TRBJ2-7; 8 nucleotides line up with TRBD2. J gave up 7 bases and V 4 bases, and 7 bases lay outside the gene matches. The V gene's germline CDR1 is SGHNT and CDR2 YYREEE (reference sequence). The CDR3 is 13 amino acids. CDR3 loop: CASSAGGAGEQYF. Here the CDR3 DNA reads TGTGCCAGCAGCGCCGGGGGGGCGGGGGAGCAGTACTTC.

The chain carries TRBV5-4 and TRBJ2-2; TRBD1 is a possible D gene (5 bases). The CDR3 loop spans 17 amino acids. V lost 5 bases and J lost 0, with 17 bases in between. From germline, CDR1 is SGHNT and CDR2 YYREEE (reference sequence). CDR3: CASSTSGQGANTGELFF. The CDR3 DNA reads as TGTGCCAGCAGTACATCCGGACAAGGGGCGAACACCGGGGAGCTGTTTTTT.

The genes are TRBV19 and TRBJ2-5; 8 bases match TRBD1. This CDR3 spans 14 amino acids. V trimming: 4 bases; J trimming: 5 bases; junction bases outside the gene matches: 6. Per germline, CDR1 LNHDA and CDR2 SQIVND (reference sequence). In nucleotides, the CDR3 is TGTGCCAGTAGTACAGGGGGCGCTGGGGAGACCCAGTACTTC. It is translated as CASSTGGAGETQYF.